What follows are 7 T cell receptor beta chains derived from one specimen sequenced in a study of molecular identifiers for immune sequencing clone quantification. MiXCR, applied by TCRdb to the PCR reads, yields one record per CDR3 protein. The sample lists some 91,000 distinct CDR3 sequences; 20% to 25% were seen once. The sample taken for sequencing was naive CD8+ T cells from blood, with Jurkat cell RNA spiked in. Specified subset: FACS-sorted CD8+CD4-CCR7+CD45RA+ naive T cells. Receptors originate from a human donor in good health. Some libraries in this study had Jurkat cell RNA spiked in.

This clonotype was seen a few times. The chain employs TRBV3-1 and TRBJ2-1; 10 bases line up with TRBD2. The CDR3 spans 19 residues. The trim removed 5 bases at V and 10 bases at J, leaving 23 bases unmatched. The V gene's germline CDR1 is LGHDT and CDR2 YNNKEL (reference sequence). The CDR3: CASSDATGNLLAGPGEQFF. As DNA, the CDR3 is TGTGCCAGCAGCGATGCGACAGGGAACTTACTAGCGGGACCAGGGGAGCAGTTCTTC.

Ten or more counts support this clonotype. The chain recombines TRBV12-3 or TRBV12-4 with TRBJ2-3; 10 bases line up with TRBD2. The CDR3 runs 16 residues. With V trimmed by 5 bases and J by 3 bases, 8 bases remained unmatched. The DNA for the CDR3 is TGTGCCAGCAGTCTCCCCCTAGCGGGAGCGACAGATACGCAGTATTTT. It translates to CASSLPLAGATDTQYF.

This clonotype was found a few times. The chain couples TRBV13 to TRBJ2-7; possibly TRBD2 for D (7 bases). Germline CDR1 reads PRHDT; CDR2 reads FYEKMQ (reference sequence). The CDR3 runs 16 residues. Deletions cut 5 bases from V and 1 base from J, with 18 bases between. CDR3 loop: CASSPPRGAKSYEQYF. CDR3 DNA: TGTGCCAGCAGCCCCCCTCGGGGGGCCAAGTCCTACGAGCAGTACTTC.

Details on this clonotype: A much larger clone differs from this one at a single base, so this may be a read error. V usage is TRBV7-8 and J usage is TRBJ1-1; D may be TRBD1 (5 bases). Germline V gene data show CDR1 as SGHVS and CDR2 as FQNEAQ. This CDR3 is 14 amino acids long. The V end was cut by 5 bases, the J end by 6 bases, with 16 bases between. CDR3 amino acids: CASSPRGINAEAFF. For the CDR3, the DNA is TGTGCCAGCAGCCCTAGGGGAATAAACGCTGAAGCTTTCTTT.

To note about this clonotype: This may be a read error: a much more frequent sequence differs by one nucleotide. V usage is TRBV4-2 and J usage is TRBJ2-2; the match to TRBD1 covers 7 bases. Germline values: CDR1 LGHNA, CDR2 YNFKEQ. The CDR3 is made up of 18 amino acids. The J segment lost 3 bases and the V segment lost 4 bases, leaving 14 bases of the junction unmatched. Here the CDR3 DNA reads TGTGCCAGCAGCCCGCTAGGGGGACAGACTCGTGACACCGGGGAGCTGTTTTTT. Its translation is CASSPLGGQTRDTGELFF.

This chain joins TRBV27 and TRBJ1-1, with D possibly matching TRBD1 (6 bases). V was trimmed by 5 bases and J by 7 bases, leaving 17 bases between them. This CDR3 has 14 amino acids. Germline CDR1 MNHEY, CDR2 SMNVEV (reference sequence). The CDR3 DNA sequence: TGTGCCAGCAGTCCCCCCGGGGACACGATTGAAGCTTTCTTT. The encoded protein is CASSPPGDTIEAFF.

This clonotype came up many times. DNA of the CDR3: TGTGCCAGCAGAGTTGCAGGGGGGGGTCAGCCCCAGCATTTT. Its translation is CASRVAGGGQPQHF. The chain employs TRBV12-3 or TRBV12-4 and TRBJ1-5, with 7 positions matching TRBD1. The CDR3 extends over 14 amino acids. J was trimmed by 6 bases and V by 6 bases; bases with no gene match: 8.